This note documents a single TCR beta chain sequence. Profiled with immunoSEQ multiplex PCR; TCRdb holds only in-frame clones, not every one. Here the sample spans some 200,000 clones, approximately 89% being singletons. This sample is part of a study of blood T cell repertoires in COVID-19. This CDR3 comprises 15 residues. The V end was cut by 3 bases, the J end by 6 bases, with 15 bases between. Germline loops: CDR1 MDHEN, CDR2 SYDVKM. The TCR was taken from a man between 40 and 49 years old with active or convalescent COVID-19. The rearrangement links TRBV28 to TRBJ1-5; D is unclear. The sequenced material came from peripheral blood. The chain's CDR3 is CASSFYGMGSQPQHF. Here the CDR3 DNA reads TGTGCCAGCAGTTTCTACGGGATGGGCAGTCAGCCCCAGCATTTT.